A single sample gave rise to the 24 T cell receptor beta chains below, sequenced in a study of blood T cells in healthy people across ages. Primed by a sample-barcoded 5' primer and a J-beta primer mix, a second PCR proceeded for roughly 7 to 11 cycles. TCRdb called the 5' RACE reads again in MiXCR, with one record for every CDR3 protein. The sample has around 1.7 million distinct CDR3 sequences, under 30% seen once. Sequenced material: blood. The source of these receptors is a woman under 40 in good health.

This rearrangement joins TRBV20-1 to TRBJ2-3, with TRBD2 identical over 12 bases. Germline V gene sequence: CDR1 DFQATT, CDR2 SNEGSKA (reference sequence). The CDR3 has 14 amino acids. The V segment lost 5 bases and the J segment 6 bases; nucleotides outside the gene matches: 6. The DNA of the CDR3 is TGCAGTGCTTGGACTAGCGGGGTGCAGGATACGCAGTATTTT. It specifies CSAWTSGVQDTQYF.

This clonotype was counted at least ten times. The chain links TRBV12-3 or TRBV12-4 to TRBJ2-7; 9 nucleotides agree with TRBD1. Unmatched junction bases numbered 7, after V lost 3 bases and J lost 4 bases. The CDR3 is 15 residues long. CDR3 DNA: TGTGCCAGCAGTTTGGGCCGGGACAGGGATTACGAGCAGTACTTC. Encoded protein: CASSLGRDRDYEQYF.

CDR3 nucleotide sequence: TGTGCCATCAGTTCCCTCGGTCTAGCGGGTTGGCAAGAGACCCAGTACTTC. Amino acid sequence: CAISSLGLAGWQETQYF. The chain uses TRBV10-3 and TRBJ2-5; 8 bases fit TRBD2. V was clipped by 5 bases and J by 2 bases; unmatched bases: 13. CDR1 is ENHRY, CDR2 SYGVKD, per germline. The CDR3 covers 17 residues.

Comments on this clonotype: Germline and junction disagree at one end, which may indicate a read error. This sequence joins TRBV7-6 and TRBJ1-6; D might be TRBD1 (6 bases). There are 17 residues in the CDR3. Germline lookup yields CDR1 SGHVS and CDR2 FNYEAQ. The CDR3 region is CAGSLAQGRIDNSPLHF. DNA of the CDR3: TGTGCCGGCAGCTTAGCGCAGGGGCGGATTGATAATTCACCCCTCCACTTT.

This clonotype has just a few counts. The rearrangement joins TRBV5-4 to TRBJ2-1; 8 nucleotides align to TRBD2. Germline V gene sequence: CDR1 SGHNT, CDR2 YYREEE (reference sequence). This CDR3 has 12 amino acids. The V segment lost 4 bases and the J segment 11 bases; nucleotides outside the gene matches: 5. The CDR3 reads CASSPTSGKQFF. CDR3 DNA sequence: TGTGCCAGCAGCCCAACTAGCGGTAAGCAGTTCTTC.

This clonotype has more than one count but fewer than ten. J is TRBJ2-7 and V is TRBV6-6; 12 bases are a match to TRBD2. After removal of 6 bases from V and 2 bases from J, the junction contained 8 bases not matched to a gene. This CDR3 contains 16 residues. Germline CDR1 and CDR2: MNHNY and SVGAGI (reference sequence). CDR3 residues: CASSRRLAGAPYEQYF. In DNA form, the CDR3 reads TGTGCCAGCAGCCGGAGACTAGCGGGGGCCCCCTACGAGCAGTACTTC.

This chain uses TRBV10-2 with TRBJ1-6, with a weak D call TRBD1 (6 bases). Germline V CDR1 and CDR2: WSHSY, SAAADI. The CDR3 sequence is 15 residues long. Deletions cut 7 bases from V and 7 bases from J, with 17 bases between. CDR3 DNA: TGCGCCAGCATTCTACAGGGAGCCGAGAATTCACCCCTCCACTTT. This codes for CASILQGAENSPLHF.

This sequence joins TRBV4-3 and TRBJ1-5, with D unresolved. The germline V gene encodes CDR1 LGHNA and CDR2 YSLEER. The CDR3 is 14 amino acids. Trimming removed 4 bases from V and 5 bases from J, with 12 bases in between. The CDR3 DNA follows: TGCGCCAGCAGCCCCGACCGGAAGTATCAGCCCCAGCATTTT. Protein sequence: CASSPDRKYQPQHF.

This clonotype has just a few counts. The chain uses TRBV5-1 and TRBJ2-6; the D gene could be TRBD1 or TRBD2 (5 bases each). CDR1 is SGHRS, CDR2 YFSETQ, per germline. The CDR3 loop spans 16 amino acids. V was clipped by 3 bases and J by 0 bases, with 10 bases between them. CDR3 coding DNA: TGCGCCAGCAGCTGGGACGGAAACTCTGGGGCCAACGTCCTGACTTTC. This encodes CASSWDGNSGANVLTF. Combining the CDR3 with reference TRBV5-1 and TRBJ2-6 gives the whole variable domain KAGVTQTPRYLIKTRGQQVTLSCSPISGHRSVSWYQQTPGQGLQFLFEYFSETQRNKGNFPGRFSGRQFSNSRSEMNVSTLELGDSALYLCASSWDGNSGANVLTFGAGSRLTVL.

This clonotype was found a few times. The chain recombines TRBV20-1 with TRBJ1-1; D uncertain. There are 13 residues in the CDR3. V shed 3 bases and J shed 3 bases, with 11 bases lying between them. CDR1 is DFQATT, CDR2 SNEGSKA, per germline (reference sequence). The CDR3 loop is CSARPALDTEAFF. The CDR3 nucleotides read TGCAGTGCTAGGCCGGCGTTGGACACTGAAGCTTTCTTT.

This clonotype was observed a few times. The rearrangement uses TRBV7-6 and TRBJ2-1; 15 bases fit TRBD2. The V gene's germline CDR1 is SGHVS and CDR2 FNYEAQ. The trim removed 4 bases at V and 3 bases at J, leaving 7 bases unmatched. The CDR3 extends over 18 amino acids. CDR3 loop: CASSSAGLAGGNYNEQFF. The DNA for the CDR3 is TGTGCCAGCAGCTCGGCGGGACTAGCGGGGGGCAACTACAATGAGCAGTTCTTC. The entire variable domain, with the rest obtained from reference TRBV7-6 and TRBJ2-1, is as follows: GAGVSQSPRYKVTKRGQDVALRCDPISGHVSLYWYRQALGQGPEFLTYFNYEAQQDKSGLPNDRFSAERPEGSISTLTIQRTEQRDSAMYRCASSSAGLAGGNYNEQFFGPGTRLTVL.

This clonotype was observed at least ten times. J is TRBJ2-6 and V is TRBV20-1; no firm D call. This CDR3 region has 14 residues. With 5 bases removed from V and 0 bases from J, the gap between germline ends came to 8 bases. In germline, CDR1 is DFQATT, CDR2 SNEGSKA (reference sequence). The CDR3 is CSAPKISGANVLTF. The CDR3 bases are TGCAGTGCTCCTAAAATCTCTGGGGCCAACGTCCTGACTTTC.

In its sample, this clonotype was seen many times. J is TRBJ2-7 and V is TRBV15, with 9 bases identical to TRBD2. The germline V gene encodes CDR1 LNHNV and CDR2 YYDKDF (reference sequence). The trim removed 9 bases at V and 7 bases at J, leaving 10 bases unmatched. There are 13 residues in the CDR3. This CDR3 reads CATSGTSLFEQYF. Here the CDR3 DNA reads TGTGCCACTTCCGGGACTAGCCTCTTTGAGCAGTACTTC.

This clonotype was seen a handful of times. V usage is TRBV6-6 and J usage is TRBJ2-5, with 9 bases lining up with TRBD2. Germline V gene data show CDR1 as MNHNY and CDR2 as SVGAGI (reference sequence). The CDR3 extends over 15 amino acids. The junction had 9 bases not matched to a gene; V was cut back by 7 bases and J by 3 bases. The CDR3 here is CASTKTSSGEETQYF. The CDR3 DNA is TGTGCCAGCACCAAAACCTCTAGCGGGGAAGAGACCCAGTACTTC.

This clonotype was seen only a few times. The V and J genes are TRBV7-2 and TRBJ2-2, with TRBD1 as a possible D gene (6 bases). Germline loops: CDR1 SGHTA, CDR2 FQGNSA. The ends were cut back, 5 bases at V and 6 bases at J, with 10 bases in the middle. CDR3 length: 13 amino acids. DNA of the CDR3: TGTGCCAGCAGCAAACAGGGCCCCGGGGAGCTGTTTTTT. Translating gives CASSKQGPGELFF.

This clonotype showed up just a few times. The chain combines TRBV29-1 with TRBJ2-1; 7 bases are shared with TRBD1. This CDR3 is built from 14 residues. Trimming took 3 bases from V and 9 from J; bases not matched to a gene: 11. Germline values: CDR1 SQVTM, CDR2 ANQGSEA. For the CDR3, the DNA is TGCAGCGTTGACCGAGACAGGGTCGGAGGTGAGCAGTTCTTC. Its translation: CSVDRDRVGGEQFF.

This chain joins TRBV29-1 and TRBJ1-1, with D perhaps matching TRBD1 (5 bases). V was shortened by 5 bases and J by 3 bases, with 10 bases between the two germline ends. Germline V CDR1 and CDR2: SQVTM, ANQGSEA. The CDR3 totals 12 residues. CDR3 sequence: CSVRVRDTEAFF. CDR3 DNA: TGCAGCGTTCGGGTCAGGGACACTGAAGCTTTCTTT.

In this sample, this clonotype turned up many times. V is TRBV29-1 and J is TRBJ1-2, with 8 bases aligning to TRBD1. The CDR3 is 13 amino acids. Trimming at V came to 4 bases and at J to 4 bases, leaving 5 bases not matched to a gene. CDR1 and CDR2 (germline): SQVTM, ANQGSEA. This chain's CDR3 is CSVAGQAPYGYTF. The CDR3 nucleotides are TGCAGCGTTGCGGGACAGGCCCCCTATGGCTACACCTTC.

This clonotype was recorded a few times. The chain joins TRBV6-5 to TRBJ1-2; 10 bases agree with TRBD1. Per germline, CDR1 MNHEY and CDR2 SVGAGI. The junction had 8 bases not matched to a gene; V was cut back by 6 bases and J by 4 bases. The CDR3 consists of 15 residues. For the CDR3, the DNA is TGTGCCAGCAGGCCCGACAGGGGGCCTCCCTATGGCTACACCTTC. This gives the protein CASRPDRGPPYGYTF.

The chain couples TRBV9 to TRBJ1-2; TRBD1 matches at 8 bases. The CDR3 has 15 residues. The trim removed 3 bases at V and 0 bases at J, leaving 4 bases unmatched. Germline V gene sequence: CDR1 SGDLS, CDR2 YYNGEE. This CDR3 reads CASSAGQAANYGYTF. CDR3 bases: TGTGCCAGCAGCGCGGGACAGGCTGCTAACTATGGCTACACCTTC.

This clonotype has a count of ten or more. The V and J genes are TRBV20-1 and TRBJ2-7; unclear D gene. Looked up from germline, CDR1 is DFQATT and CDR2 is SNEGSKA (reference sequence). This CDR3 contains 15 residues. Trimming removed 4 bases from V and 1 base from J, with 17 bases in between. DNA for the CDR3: TGCAGTGCTAAATCGTCGAACATCGTTTCCTACGAGCAGTACTTC. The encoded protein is CSAKSSNIVSYEQYF.

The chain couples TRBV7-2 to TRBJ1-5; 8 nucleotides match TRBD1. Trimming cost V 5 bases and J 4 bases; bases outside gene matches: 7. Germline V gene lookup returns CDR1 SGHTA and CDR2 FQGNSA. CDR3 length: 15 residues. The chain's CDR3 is CASSTSTGGNQPQHF. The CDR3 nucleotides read TGTGCCAGCAGCACCTCTACAGGGGGGAATCAGCCCCAGCATTTT.

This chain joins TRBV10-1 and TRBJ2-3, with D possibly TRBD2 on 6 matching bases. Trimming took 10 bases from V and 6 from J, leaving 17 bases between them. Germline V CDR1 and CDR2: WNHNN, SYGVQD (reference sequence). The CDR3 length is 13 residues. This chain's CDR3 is CATNLTGVDTQYF. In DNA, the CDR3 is TGCGCCACCAATTTAACGGGGGTTGATACGCAGTATTTT.

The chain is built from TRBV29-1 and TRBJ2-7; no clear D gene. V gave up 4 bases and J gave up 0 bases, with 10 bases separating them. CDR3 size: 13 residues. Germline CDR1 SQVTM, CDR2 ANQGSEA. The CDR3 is CSVAWNYSYEQYF. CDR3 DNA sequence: TGCAGCGTTGCTTGGAACTACTCCTACGAGCAGTACTTC.